This T cell receptor beta chain is drawn from a study of blood T cell repertoires in COVID-19. The wider study: Some COVID-19 samples were acute and others convalescent; all came from the United States, Italy and Spain. T cells, B-cell-depleted T cells, or PBMCs supplied cDNA or gDNA.

Germline V lookup: CDR1 LNHDA, CDR2 SQIVND (reference sequence). The CDR3 length is 15 residues. Trimming took 4 bases from V and 4 from J; bases not matched to a gene: 4. Repertoires were generated with immunoSEQ multiplex PCR, while TCRdb's copy carries only in-frame clones and drops some. The data contain tens of thousands of clones, about nine tenths of them singletons. Specimen: peripheral blood. The chain combines TRBV19 with TRBJ2-2, with 9 bases that match TRBD2. This sequence was found in a man aged 45-65 years with active COVID-19. The CDR3 sequence: CASSSLAGFTGELFF. CDR3 DNA sequence: TGTGCCAGTAGTAGCCTAGCGGGATTCACCGGGGAGCTGTTTTTT.